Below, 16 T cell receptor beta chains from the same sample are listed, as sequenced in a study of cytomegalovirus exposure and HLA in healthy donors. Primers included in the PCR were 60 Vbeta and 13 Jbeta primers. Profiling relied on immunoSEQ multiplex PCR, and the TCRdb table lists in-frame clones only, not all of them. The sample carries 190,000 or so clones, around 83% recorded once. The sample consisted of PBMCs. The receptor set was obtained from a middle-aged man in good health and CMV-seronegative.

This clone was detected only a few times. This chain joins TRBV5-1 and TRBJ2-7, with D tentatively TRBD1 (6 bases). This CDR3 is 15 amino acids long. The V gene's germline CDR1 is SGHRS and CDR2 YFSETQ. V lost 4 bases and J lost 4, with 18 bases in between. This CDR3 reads CASSARSGAQYEQYF. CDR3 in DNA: TGCGCCAGCAGCGCGAGATCAGGGGCCCAGTACGAGCAGTACTTC.

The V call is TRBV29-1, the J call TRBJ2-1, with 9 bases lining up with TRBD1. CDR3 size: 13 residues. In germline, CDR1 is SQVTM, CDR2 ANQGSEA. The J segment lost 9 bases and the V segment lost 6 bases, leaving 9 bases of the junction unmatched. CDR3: CSVQTTGGFEQFF. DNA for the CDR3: TGCAGCGTCCAAACTACAGGGGGCTTTGAGCAGTTCTTC.

CDR3: CASSYPVGPRTEAFF. The CDR3 region has the DNA TGTGCCAGCAGTTACCCCGTGGGGCCTAGGACTGAAGCTTTCTTT. The chain is built from TRBV6-7 and TRBJ1-1, with D possibly being TRBD1 (5 bases). TRBV6-7 is an open reading frame, and its role is uncertain. V dropped 2 bases and J dropped 5 bases, with 15 bases sitting between them. There are 15 residues in the CDR3.

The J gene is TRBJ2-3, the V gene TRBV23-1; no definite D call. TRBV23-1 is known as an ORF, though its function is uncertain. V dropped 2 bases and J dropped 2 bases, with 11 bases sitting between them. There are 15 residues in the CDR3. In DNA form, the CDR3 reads TGCGCCAGCAGTCAAGGAAGTTGGGCCACAGATACGCAGTATTTT. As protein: CASSQGSWATDTQYF.

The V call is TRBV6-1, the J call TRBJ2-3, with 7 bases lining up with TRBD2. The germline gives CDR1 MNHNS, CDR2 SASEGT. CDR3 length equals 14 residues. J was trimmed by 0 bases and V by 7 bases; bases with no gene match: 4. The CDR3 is CASTGGGSTDTQYF. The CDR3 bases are TGTGCCAGCACCGGCGGGGGAAGCACAGATACGCAGTATTTT.

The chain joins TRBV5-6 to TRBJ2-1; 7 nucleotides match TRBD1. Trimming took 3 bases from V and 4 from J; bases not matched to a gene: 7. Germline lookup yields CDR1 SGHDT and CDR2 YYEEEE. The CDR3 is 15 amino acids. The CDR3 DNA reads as TGTGCCAGCAGCTGGGACAGCAGACCATACAATGAGCAGTTCTTC. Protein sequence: CASSWDSRPYNEQFF.

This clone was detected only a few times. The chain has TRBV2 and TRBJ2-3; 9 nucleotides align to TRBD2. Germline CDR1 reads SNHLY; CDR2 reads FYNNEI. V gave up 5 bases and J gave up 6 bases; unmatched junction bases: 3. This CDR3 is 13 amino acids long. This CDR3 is CASSTSGLDTQYF. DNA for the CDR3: TGTGCCAGCAGTACTAGCGGGTTGGATACGCAGTATTTT.

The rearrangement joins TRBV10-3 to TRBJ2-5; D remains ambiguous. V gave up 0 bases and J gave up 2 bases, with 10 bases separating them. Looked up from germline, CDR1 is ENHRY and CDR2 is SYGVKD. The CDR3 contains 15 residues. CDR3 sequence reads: CAISESGRYQETQYF. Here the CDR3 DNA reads TGTGCCATCAGTGAGTCGGGCCGGTATCAAGAGACCCAGTACTTC.

The CDR3: CASSSGQGYGYTF. In DNA, the CDR3 is TGTGCCAGCAGCTCCGGACAGGGCTATGGCTACACCTTC. The chain is built from TRBV7-6 and TRBJ1-2; 8 positions match TRBD1. The ends lost 4 bases at V and 4 bases at J; junction bases unmatched: 2. The CDR3 extends over 13 amino acids. The germline CDR1 and CDR2 sequences are SGHVS and FNYEAQ.

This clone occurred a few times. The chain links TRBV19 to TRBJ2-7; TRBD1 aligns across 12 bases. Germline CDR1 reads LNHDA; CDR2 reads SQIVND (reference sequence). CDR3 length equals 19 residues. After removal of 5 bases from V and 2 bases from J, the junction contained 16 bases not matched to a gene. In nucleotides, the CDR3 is TGTGCCAGTAGTGCAGGGACAGGGGGCGCGGGACTCCGAACCTACGAGCAGTACTTC. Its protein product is CASSAGTGGAGLRTYEQYF.

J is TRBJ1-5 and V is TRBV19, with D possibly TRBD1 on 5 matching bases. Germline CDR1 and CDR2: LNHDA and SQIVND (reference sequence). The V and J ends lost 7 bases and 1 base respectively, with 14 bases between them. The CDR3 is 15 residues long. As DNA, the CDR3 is TGTGCCAGTACGTACAGCGGGGGAAGCAATCAGCCCCAGCATTTT. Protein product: CASTYSGGSNQPQHF. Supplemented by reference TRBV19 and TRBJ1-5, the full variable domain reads DGGITQSPKYLFRKEGQNVTLSCEQNLNHDAMYWYRQDPGQGLRLIYYSQIVNDFQKGDIAEGYSVSREKKESFPLTVTSAQKNPTAFYLCASTYSGGSNQPQHFGDGTRLSIL.

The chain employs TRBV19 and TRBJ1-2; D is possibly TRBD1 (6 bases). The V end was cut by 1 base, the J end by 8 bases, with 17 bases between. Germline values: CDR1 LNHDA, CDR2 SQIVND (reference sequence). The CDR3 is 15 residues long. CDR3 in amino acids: CASSIALQQGGGYTF. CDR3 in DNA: TGTGCCAGTAGTATAGCTCTCCAACAGGGAGGGGGCTACACCTTC.

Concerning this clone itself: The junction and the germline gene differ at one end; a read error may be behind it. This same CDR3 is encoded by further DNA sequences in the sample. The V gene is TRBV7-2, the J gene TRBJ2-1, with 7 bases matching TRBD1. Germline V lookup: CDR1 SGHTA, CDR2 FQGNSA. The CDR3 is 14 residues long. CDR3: CASSLGQLYNEQFF. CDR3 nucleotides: TGCGCCAGCAGCTTGGGACAGTTATACAATGAGCAGTTCTTC.

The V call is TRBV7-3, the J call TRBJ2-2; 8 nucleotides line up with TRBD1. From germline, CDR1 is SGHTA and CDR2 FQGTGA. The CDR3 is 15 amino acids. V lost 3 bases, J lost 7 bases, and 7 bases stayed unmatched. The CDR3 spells CASSFGRGLGGELFF. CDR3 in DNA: TGTGCCAGCAGCTTCGGCAGGGGGCTTGGCGGGGAGCTGTTTTTT. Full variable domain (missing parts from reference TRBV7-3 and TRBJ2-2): GAGVSQTPSNKVTEKGKYVELRCDPISGHTALYWYRQSLGQGPEFLIYFQGTGAADDSGLPNDRFFAVRPEGSVSTLKIQRTERGDSAVYLCASSFGRGLGGELFFGEGSRLTVL.

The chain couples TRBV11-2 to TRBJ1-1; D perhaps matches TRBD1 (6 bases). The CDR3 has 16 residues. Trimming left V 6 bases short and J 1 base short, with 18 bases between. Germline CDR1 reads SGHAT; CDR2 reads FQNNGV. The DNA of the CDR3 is TGTGCCAGCAGAGCCACAGGGAAGGGATGGAACACTGAAGCTTTCTTT. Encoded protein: CASRATGKGWNTEAFF. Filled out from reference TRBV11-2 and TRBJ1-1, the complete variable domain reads EAGVAQSPRYKIIEKRQSVAFWCNPISGHATLYWYQQILGQGPKLLIQFQNNGVVDDSQLPKDRFSAERLKGVDSTLKIQPAKLEDSAVYLCASRATGKGWNTEAFFGQGTRLTVV.

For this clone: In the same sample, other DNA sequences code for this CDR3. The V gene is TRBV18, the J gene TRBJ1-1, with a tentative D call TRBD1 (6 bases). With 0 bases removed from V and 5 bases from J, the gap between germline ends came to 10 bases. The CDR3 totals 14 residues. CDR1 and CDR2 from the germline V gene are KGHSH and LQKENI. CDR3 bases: TGTGCCAGCTCACCACCGGGAGGGGGGACTGAAGCTTTCTTT. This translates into CASSPPGGGTEAFF.